A single sample gave rise to the 14 T cell receptor beta chains below, sequenced in a study of blood T cells in healthy people across ages. A second about 6 to 11 cycle PCR used barcoded and J-beta primers. MiXCR, run by TCRdb on the 5' RACE reads, gives a single entry per CDR3 protein. The table lists hundreds of thousands of distinct CDR3 sequences, 55% to 75% of them singletons, with 20% to 25% in the top ten. Sequenced input: blood. The receptor set was obtained from a man aged 25-45 years in good health.

V usage is TRBV20-1 and J usage is TRBJ1-4, with D possibly being TRBD1 (6 bases). The germline V gene has CDR1 DFQATT and CDR2 SNEGSKA (reference sequence). The CDR3 has 14 residues. Between the trimmed V and J ends, which lost 6 bases and 6 bases, there was a span of 17 bases. CDR3 loop: CSAASGALDEKLFF. The CDR3 nucleotides read TGCAGTGCGGCCTCAGGGGCGCTGGATGAAAAACTGTTTTTT.

The rearrangement uses TRBV6-6 and TRBJ2-1; D call uncertain. Germline assignment: CDR1 MNHNY and CDR2 SVGAGI (reference sequence). The CDR3 covers 13 residues. V lost 7 bases and J 4 bases, leaving 11 bases between the germline ends. The CDR3 here is CASTKLPYNEQFF. The CDR3 DNA follows: TGTGCCAGCACCAAACTCCCTTACAATGAGCAGTTCTTC.

The rearrangement uses TRBV21-1 and TRBJ2-7; TRBD1, the table's D call, was not compared with the DNA. TRBV21-1 is flagged as a pseudogene. CDR3 length: 20 residues. The DNA for the CDR3 is TGTGCCAGCAGCAAAGGTGGCAATCCCTCGGCGGTGCCCGGGGACTACGAGCAGTACTTC. As protein: CASSKGGNPSAVPGDYEQYF.

The chain uses TRBV20-1 and TRBJ2-5; no definite D call. Trimming took off 0 bases at V and 5 bases at J, with 7 bases between the two ends. Per germline, CDR1 DFQATT and CDR2 SNEGSKA (reference sequence). This CDR3 is built from 12 residues. As DNA, the CDR3 is TGCAGTGCTAGAGATGTGCGTGAGACCCAGTACTTC. Amino acids: CSARDVRETQYF.

Remarks on this clonotype: This could be a read error, since a much larger clone is one nucleotide away. The V and J genes are TRBV7-9 and TRBJ2-5; D may be TRBD2 (5 bases). The CDR3 length is 14 residues. V dropped 5 bases and J dropped 11 bases, with 21 bases sitting between them. CDR1 is SEHNR, CDR2 FQNEAQ, per germline (reference sequence). The DNA for the CDR3 is TGTGCCAGCAGCCCTAACGAGCGGCGCTATGAGCAGTACTTC. It is translated as CASSPNERRYEQYF.

This clonotype came up a few times. This chain uses TRBV4-2 with TRBJ2-5; 13 bases agree with TRBD2. Trimming cost V 0 bases and J 7 bases; bases outside gene matches: 8. This CDR3 contains 17 residues. Germline loops: CDR1 LGHNA, CDR2 YNFKEQ. The CDR3 protein is CASSQDLGLAGRGTQYF. DNA for the CDR3: TGTGCCAGCAGCCAAGATTTGGGACTAGCGGGACGTGGGACCCAGTACTTC.

This chain joins TRBV5-1 and TRBJ2-7; a weak D match, TRBD2 (6 bases). V lost 3 bases and J 6 bases, leaving 16 bases between the germline ends. CDR1 and CDR2 (germline): SGHRS, YFSETQ. This CDR3 is built from 14 residues. The CDR3 loop is CASSSQPEGSEQYF. The CDR3 bases are TGCGCCAGCAGCTCCCAGCCGGAGGGTTCCGAGCAGTACTTC.

V and J are TRBV3-1 and TRBJ2-1, with D possibly being TRBD1 (6 bases). The CDR3 spans 15 residues. V lost 3 bases and J lost 4, with 13 bases in between. Germline-derived CDR1 and CDR2 are LGHDT and YNNKEL (reference sequence). The CDR3 bases are TGTGCCAGCAGCCATCGCCAGGGGCGTTACAATGAGCAGTTCTTC. Its translation is CASSHRQGRYNEQFF.

This chain connects TRBV15 to TRBJ2-7; 8 bases agree with TRBD1. The length of the CDR3 is 13 residues. Germline CDR1 is LNHNV and CDR2 is YYDKDF (reference sequence). V was pared by 8 bases and J by 2 bases, with 5 bases of the junction left unmatched. This chain's CDR3 is CATGTGSTYEQYF. CDR3 nucleotides: TGTGCCACCGGGACAGGATCCACCTACGAGCAGTACTTC.

In its sample, this clonotype was seen a few times. The DNA of the CDR3 is TGTGCCAGCAGCTTATTGGGCTCTGGCCCCCACGGCAATGAGCAGTTCTTC. This codes for CASSLLGSGPHGNEQFF. The V gene is TRBV7-2, the J gene TRBJ2-1; no firm D call. The CDR3 length is 17 residues. The germline CDR1 and CDR2 sequences are SGHTA and FQGNSA. V lost 2 bases to trimming and J lost 6 bases, with 20 bases between them.

The chain couples TRBV10-3 to TRBJ2-1; D possibly corresponds to TRBD2 (5 bases). V was shortened by 8 bases and J by 9 bases, with 17 bases between the two germline ends. The germline gives CDR1 ENHRY, CDR2 SYGVKD. The CDR3 sequence is 13 residues long. The CDR3 spells CAIRDASIGEQFF. The CDR3, as DNA: TGTGCCATCCGGGATGCCTCGATTGGTGAGCAGTTCTTC.

The genes are TRBV12-3 or TRBV12-4 and TRBJ2-1; the D gene is possibly TRBD1 (6 bases). This CDR3 is 13 amino acids long. Trimming took off 6 bases at V and 6 bases at J, with 12 bases between the two ends. DNA of the CDR3: TGTGCCAGCAGGAAACAGGGTACCAATGAGCAGTTCTTC. Its protein is CASRKQGTNEQFF.

The chain combines TRBV6-1 with TRBJ1-5; D ambiguous. CDR3 length: 15 amino acids. Trimming removed 0 bases at V and 5 bases at J, with 11 bases between. Looked up from germline, CDR1 is MNHNS and CDR2 is SASEGT. The CDR3 DNA reads TGTGCCAGCAGTGAAGCTAAGGAGTTAGATCAGCCCCAGCATTTT. Protein: CASSEAKELDQPQHF.

This sequence joins TRBV20-1 and TRBJ2-3, with D perhaps matching TRBD2 (6 bases). CDR3 length: 14 amino acids. The V and J ends lost 6 bases and 7 bases respectively, with 20 bases between them. Germline V gene lookup returns CDR1 DFQATT and CDR2 SNEGSKA (reference sequence). This CDR3 is CSARPGAGLYTQYF. The CDR3 coding sequence is TGCAGTGCCCGCCCGGGCGCGGGGCTATATACGCAGTATTTT.